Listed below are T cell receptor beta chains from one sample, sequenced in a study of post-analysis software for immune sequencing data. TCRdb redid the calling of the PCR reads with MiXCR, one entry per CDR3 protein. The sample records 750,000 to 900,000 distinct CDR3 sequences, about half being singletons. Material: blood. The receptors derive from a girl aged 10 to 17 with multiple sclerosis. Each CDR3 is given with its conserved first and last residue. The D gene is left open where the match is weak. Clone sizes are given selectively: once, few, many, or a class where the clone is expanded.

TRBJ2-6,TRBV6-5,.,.,CASSSDSKPGANVLTF,TGTGCCAGCAGTTCGGACAGCAAGCCTGGGGCCAACGTCCTGACTTTC
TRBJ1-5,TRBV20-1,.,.,CSATHGSNSNQPQHF,TGCAGTGCCACCCACGGCAGTAATAGCAATCAGCCCCAGCATTTT
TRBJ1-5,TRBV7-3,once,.,CASTFLSSGRTGRAFQPQHF,TGTGCCAGCACCTTCCTCTCGAGCGGACGTACCGGAAGGGCCTTTCAGCCCCAGCATTTT
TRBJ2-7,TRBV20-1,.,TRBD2,CSARLAGHSYEQYF,TGCAGTGCCAGGCTAGCGGGCCACTCCTACGAGCAGTACTTC
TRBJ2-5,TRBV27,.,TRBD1,CASKPDRALQETQYF,TGTGCCAGCAAGCCAGACAGGGCCCTCCAAGAGACCCAGTACTTC
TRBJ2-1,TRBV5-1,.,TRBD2,CASSLVRTSGRHEQFF,TGCGCCAGCAGCTTGGTCCGAACTAGCGGGAGGCATGAGCAGTTCTTC
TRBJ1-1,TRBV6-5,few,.,CASSRAGREAFF,TGTGCCAGCAGCCGGGCCGGGCGTGAAGCTTTCTTT
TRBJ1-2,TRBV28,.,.,CASSLWRTVGYGYTF,TGTGCCAGCAGTTTATGGAGGACAGTGGGATATGGCTACACCTTC
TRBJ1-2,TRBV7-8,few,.,CASSLGGTGGYTF,TGTGCCAGCAGCTTAGGCGGGACGGGTGGCTACACCTTC
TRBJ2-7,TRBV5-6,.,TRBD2,CASSLGLASLEQYF,TGTGCCAGCAGCTTAGGACTAGCCTCTCTCGAGCAGTACTTC
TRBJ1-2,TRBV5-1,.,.,CASSWGTDNYGYTF,TGCGCCAGCAGCTGGGGGACGGATAACTATGGCTACACCTTC